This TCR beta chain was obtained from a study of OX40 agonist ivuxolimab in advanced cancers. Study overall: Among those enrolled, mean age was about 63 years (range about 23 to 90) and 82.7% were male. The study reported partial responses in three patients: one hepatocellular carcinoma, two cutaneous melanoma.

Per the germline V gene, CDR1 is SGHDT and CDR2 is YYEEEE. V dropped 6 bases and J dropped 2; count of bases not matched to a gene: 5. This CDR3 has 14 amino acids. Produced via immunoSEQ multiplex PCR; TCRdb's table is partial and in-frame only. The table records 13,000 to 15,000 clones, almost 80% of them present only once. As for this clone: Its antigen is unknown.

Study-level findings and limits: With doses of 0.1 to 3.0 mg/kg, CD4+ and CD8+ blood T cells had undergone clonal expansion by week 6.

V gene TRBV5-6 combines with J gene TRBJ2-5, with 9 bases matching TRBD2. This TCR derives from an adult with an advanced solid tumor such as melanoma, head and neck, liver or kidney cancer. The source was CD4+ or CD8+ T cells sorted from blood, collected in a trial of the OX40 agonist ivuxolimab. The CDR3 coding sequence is TGTGCCAGCACTCTAGGACTAGCGCAAGAGACCCAGTACTTC. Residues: CASTLGLAQETQYF.